The clone carrying this TCR beta chain was counted many times. Antigen: not known. This entry is derived from a study of CD8+CD57+ T cells in acquired aplastic anemia. The V gene lost 6 bases and the J gene lost 5 bases, with 6 bases spanning the gap. This CDR3 region has 11 residues. Per germline, CDR1 MDHEN and CDR2 SYDVKM. Genomic DNA provided the template from which TCR beta VDJ and CDR3 profiles were obtained. From the reads, TCRdb called clonotypes with MiXCR, one entry per CDR3 protein. The sample holds under 150,000 distinct CDR3 sequences; 41% are singletons and the top ten take under 9%. Study results and limitations: Significant differences in CD8+ Simpson's diversity were not observed between patients and controls. Sharing between patients and controls was observed for twenty-nine CD8+ CDR3 sequences.

This receptor was identified in a human donor in good health, serving as a control. The chain recombines TRBV28 with TRBJ2-3; D is ambiguous. The specimen was sorted CD4+, CD8+, or CD8+CD57+ T cells (not recorded which) from PBMCs. This CDR3 is CASSNLDTQYF. The CDR3 nucleotides are TGTGCCAGCAGCAACCTAGATACGCAGTATTTT.